What follows is one T cell receptor beta chain and its context. Antigen unknown. CDR3 size: 14 residues. Germline CDR1 reads SGHTA; CDR2 reads FQGTGA. J was trimmed by 8 bases and V by 6 bases; bases with no gene match: 9. The sample comes from a study of OX40 agonist ivuxolimab in advanced cancers. Study as a whole: Three partial responders included one hepatocellular carcinoma patient and two cutaneous melanoma patients. General study results and limits: Researchers did not determine the expanded peripheral T cells' antigen specificity.

The repertoire was sequenced with immunoSEQ multiplex PCR; TCRdb's copy has only in-frame clones and lacks some. The sample consists of about 94,000 clones, around nine tenths of them appearing once. The source is an adult with an advanced solid tumor such as melanoma, head and neck, liver or kidney cancer. V usage is TRBV7-3 and J usage is TRBJ2-1, with 8 bases identical to TRBD2. The starting material was CD4+ or CD8+ T cells sorted from blood, obtained in a trial of the OX40 agonist ivuxolimab. CDR3: CASRPGLAQDEQFF. DNA for the CDR3: TGTGCCAGCAGACCCGGACTAGCTCAGGATGAGCAGTTCTTC.